The clone carrying this T cell receptor beta chain was seen a handful of times. What it binds is not known. This specimen comes from a study of T cell repertoires in cytomegalovirus infection. Looking at the study overall: Use of recently identified HLA-C-restricted and well-studied HLA-B-restricted CMV epitopes was part of the study. It was the public TCR beta signatures that indicated both CMV infection and matching HLA type. General observations from the study: Predominance within the ex vivo response was attributable to HLA-C-restricted CMV-specific TCR beta clonotypes. Cumulated frequencies of public TCR beta families served to identify carriers of CMV plus the relevant HLA.

Each CDR3 protein is one row after TCRdb ran MiXCR on the reads. This sample carries 140,000 to 150,000 distinct CDR3 sequences, around 32% of them seen once, and the ten largest clones take about 56%. The specimen was CD8+ T cells from cultured PBMCs, collected from culture after CMV antigen stimulation. The receptor comes from a human donor in good health (CMV status not recorded). Some clones in this sample may be carry-over from other donors' samples.

CDR3 loop: CASSDHRGVEETQYF. The DNA of the CDR3 is TGTGCCAGCAGTGACCACAGGGGAGTGGAAGAGACCCAGTACTTC. The chain couples TRBV25-1 to TRBJ2-5; 7 bases fit TRBD1. The V gene's germline CDR1 is MGHDK and CDR2 SYGVNS. Trimming cost V 3 bases and J 3 bases; bases outside gene matches: 7. CDR3 length: 15 residues.